This TCR beta chain was recovered during a study of blood T cell repertoires in COVID-19. Study-wide background: COVID-19 samples collected from the United States, Italy and Spain covered acute and convalescent phases. T cells, B-cell-depleted T cells, or PBMCs supplied cDNA or gDNA.

Original methodology: Counts of nucleated cells, estimated from reference gene primer amplification, were obtained. Only in-frame clones appear in the TCRdb table, and some are missing; sequencing was by immunoSEQ multiplex PCR. That table is the source of V, J and clone size, and D and trimming were worked out from the DNA. This table holds 90,000 to 120,000 clones, about four fifths found once. The length of the CDR3 is 18 residues. V was cut by 0 bases and J by 0 bases, with 16 bases left in between. The germline CDR1 and CDR2 sequences are SGHRS and YFSETQ. The chain is built from TRBV5-1 and TRBJ2-4, with D tentatively TRBD1 (6 bases). The sequenced material came from peripheral blood. This receptor was identified in a man in his sixties or seventies with acute or convalescent COVID-19. The CDR3 is CASSLGVYRARAKNIQYF. For the CDR3, the DNA is TGCGCCAGCAGCTTGGGGGTTTACAGGGCAAGAGCCAAAAACATTCAGTACTTC.